The clone carrying this TCR beta chain was found a few times. No antigen is known for it. Scientists ran DNA taken from cultured CD4+ T cells through the Oncomine TCR Beta short-read assay for sequencing. MiXCR, applied by TCRdb to the PCR reads, yields one record per CDR3 protein. The table records 2,500 to 3,500 distinct CDR3 sequences, about 87% of them present only once. Germline values: CDR1 MNHNS, CDR2 SASEGT. Trimming took off 6 bases at V and 0 bases at J, with 17 bases between the two ends. CDR3 size: 16 residues. This specimen comes from a study of vaccination and CD4 T cells after COVID-19. Whole-study results and caveats: For SARS-CoV-2-reactive clonotypes, the median went from around 20 to 38, a nonsignificant increase.

The treatment is: roughly ten-day PBMC culture with coronavirus spike peptide pools or control peptides (ViraFEST assay). The J gene is TRBJ1-2, the V gene TRBV6-1; D call uncertain. Source material: CD4+ T cells from blood, cultured in vitro. The receptor comes from a human donor who had recovered from COVID-19. This chain's CDR3 is CASRPITAASNYGYTF. The DNA for the CDR3 is TGTGCCAGCAGGCCGATTACAGCCGCTTCTAACTATGGCTACACCTTC.